This is a list of T cell receptor beta chains from one sample in a study of neurological immune-mediated disorders. TCRdb reprocessed the 5' RACE reads via MiXCR and lists one record per CDR3 protein. This sample yields around 61,000 distinct CDR3 sequences, of which more than 4.5% are seen a single time; roughly 5% belongs to the top ten. Material: PBMCs. The source is a human donor with multiple sclerosis. The donor label of this sample is uncertain. Each CDR3 is given with its conserved first and last residue. A D gene is named only where the DNA matches it firmly. Size is stated as once, few, many or a size class.

j_call,d_call,clone_size,v_call,cdr3_aa,cdr3_nt
TRBJ1-5,NA,many,TRBV7-2,CASSSQDKQPQHF,TGTGCCAGCAGCTCCCAAGACAAACAGCCCCAGCATTTT
TRBJ1-5,NA,many,TRBV12-3/TRBV12-4,CASSFTLDQPQHF,TGTGCCAGCAGTTTTACACTTGACCAGCCCCAGCATTTT
TRBJ2-7,NA,many,TRBV25-1,CASSGQSSSYEQYF,TGTGCCAGCAGTGGACAGTCCAGCTCCTACGAGCAGTACTTC
TRBJ2-2,TRBD1,few,TRBV7-2,CASSLDREVTGELFF,TGTGCCAGCAGCCTTGACAGGGAAGTTACCGGGGAGCTGTTTTTT
TRBJ2-6,NA,many,TRBV5-1,CASSLVPGANVLTF,TGCGCCAGCAGCTTGGTGCCTGGGGCCAACGTCCTGACTTTC
TRBJ2-2,TRBD1,many,TRBV9,CASSPWGQGASGELFF,TGTGCCAGCAGCCCATGGGGACAGGGGGCCAGCGGGGAGCTGTTTTTT
TRBJ1-2,NA,many,TRBV5-1,CASSFQGSYGYTF,TGCGCCAGCAGCTTCCAGGGTTCCTATGGCTACACCTTC
TRBJ1-2,NA,many,TRBV20-1,CSASQRPGLRYGYTF,TGCAGTGCTTCCCAACGACCCGGACTGAGATATGGCTACACCTTC
TRBJ1-2,TRBD1,many,TRBV29-1,CSVEDQGRGDYGYTF,TGCAGCGTTGAAGATCAAGGCAGGGGGGACTATGGCTACACCTTC
TRBJ2-7,NA,few,TRBV6-5,CASSYSSRGAYEQYF,TGTGCCAGCAGTTACTCGAGCAGGGGGGCTTACGAGCAGTACTTC
TRBJ2-7,NA,many,TRBV9,CASSVGASASYEQYF,TGTGCCAGCAGCGTTGGTGCTAGCGCCTCCTACGAGCAGTACTTC
TRBJ2-3,NA,many,TRBV7-7,CASSSGGDTQYF,TGTGCCAGCAGCTCAGGGGGGGATACGCAGTATTTT
TRBJ2-1,TRBD2,many,TRBV18,CASSPGLAGVEQFF,TGTGCCAGCTCACCCGGACTAGCGGGGGTTGAGCAGTTCTTC
TRBJ2-2,NA,many,TRBV6-6,CASNTGPGELFF,TGTGCCAGCAACACGGGTCCCGGGGAGCTGTTTTTT
TRBJ2-6,NA,many,TRBV5-1,CASTQGSGANVLTF,TGCGCCAGCACCCAGGGCTCTGGGGCCAACGTCCTGACTTTC
TRBJ2-5,NA,many,TRBV20-1,CSALGNQETQYF,TGCAGTGCGCTGGGCAATCAAGAGACCCAGTACTTC
TRBJ2-1,TRBD2,many,TRBV5-6,CASSSLRGRSYNEQFF,TGTGCCAGCAGCTCCTTGCGGGGGAGGTCCTACAATGAGCAGTTCTTC
TRBJ2-3,TRBD1,many,TRBV5-1,CASSFTGQGAGTQYF,TGCGCCAGCAGCTTTACGGGACAGGGGGCCGGTACGCAGTATTTT